This T cell receptor (beta chain) was retrieved from a study of T cells after posttransplantation cyclophosphamide. Germline V CDR1 and CDR2: MDHEN, SYDVKM. V lost 6 bases and J lost 7, with 19 bases in between. The CDR3 length is 14 residues. This clone occurred many times. Its target is unknown. Study results and limitations: TRB clonality was highly associated with recipient CMV seropositivity and reactivation.

Assay used: immunoSEQ multiplex PCR; TCRdb lists only in-frame clones, some missing. This sample comprises about 39,000 clones, none seen once only. The sample taken for sequencing was PBMCs. The chain has TRBV28 and TRBJ2-7, with a possible D match to TRBD1 (6 bases). This sequence was found in a woman aged 50 to 60 in good health and a related stem cell transplant donor. Here the CDR3 reads CASSQPSRDMEQYF. In DNA, the CDR3 is TGTGCCAGCAGCCAACCGTCCCGGGACATGGAGCAGTACTTC.